Reported below is one T cell receptor beta chain. Generated by immunoSEQ multiplex PCR, the TCRdb table keeps only in-frame clones and is missing some. The table has around 160,000 clones, approximately 94% seen once; the top ten hold approximately 5.5%. These data are taken from a study of T cell responses to AZD1222 COVID-19 vaccine. Material: peripheral blood, obtained 28 days after the second AZD1222 dose. This clonotype was obtained from an adult who received the AZD1222 COVID-19 vaccine.

The CDR3 sequence: CASSLRPVQPGSYNEQFF. The DNA for the CDR3 is TGTGCCAGCAGCTTACGGCCAGTCCAACCTGGCTCCTACAATGAGCAGTTCTTC. The V gene is TRBV7-3, the J gene TRBJ2-1; D remains unclear. There are 18 residues in the CDR3. V lost 2 bases, J lost 0 bases, and 17 bases lay in between. Per germline, CDR1 SGHTA and CDR2 FQGTGA.